This paragraph covers one T cell receptor (beta chain) sequence. Its matching antigen is unknown. This sample was taken from a study of cytotoxic CD8 clonotypes in ibrutinib-treated CLL. About the research overall: Once patients had received a median approximately twelve months of treatment, range 6 to 36, response samples were obtained.

The V and J ends lost 3 bases and 0 bases, in that order; junction bases with no gene match: 4. Germline CDR1 SGHRS, CDR2 YFSETQ. CDR3 length equals 15 residues. Sequencing sought depths of 1 in 200,000 to 1 in 1 million T cells. The repertoire was sequenced with immunoSEQ multiplex PCR; TCRdb's copy has only in-frame clones and lacks some. This sample has around 310,000 clones, with 80% found just once. TCR beta libraries used about 1.8 micrograms of genomic DNA from cryopreserved PBMCs. Study-level findings and limits: Clonality increased with ibrutinib response but returned toward baseline at progression.

The sequencing here drew on PBMCs, taken before ibrutinib treatment. The chain has TRBV5-1 and TRBJ2-3, with 7 positions matching TRBD1. This clonotype was obtained from a human donor with chronic lymphocytic leukemia. Here the CDR3 reads CASSSGTASTDTQYF. CDR3 in DNA: TGCGCCAGCAGCTCCGGGACAGCGAGCACAGATACGCAGTATTTT. Full variable domain (remainder filled in from reference TRBV5-1 and TRBJ2-3): KAGVTQTPRYLIKTRGQQVTLSCSPISGHRSVSWYQQTPGQGLQFLFEYFSETQRNKGNFPGRFSGRQFSNSRSEMNVSTLELGDSALYLCASSSGTASTDTQYFGPGTRLTVL.